This TCR beta chain originates from a study of T cell repertoires in cytomegalovirus infection. Overall study: The study used recently identified HLA-C-restricted and well-studied HLA-B-restricted CMV epitopes. In public TCR beta signatures, there were indications of both CMV infection and matching HLA type. Study-wide findings and caveats: The ex vivo response showed dominance by HLA-C-restricted CMV-specific TCR beta clonotypes. The cumulative frequency of public TCR beta families distinguished individuals who carried CMV together with the relevant HLA.

Per germline, CDR1 SGHRS and CDR2 YFSETQ. The V end was cut by 0 bases, the J end by 1 base, with 9 bases between. The CDR3 has 15 residues. The count of this clonotype is one. The antigen is unknown. From the reads, TCRdb called clonotypes with MiXCR, one entry per CDR3 protein. The sample yields around 300,000 distinct CDR3 sequences, 20% to 30% seen once. This chain joins TRBV5-1 and TRBJ2-3, with D possibly matching TRBD2 (6 bases). Material: cultured PBMCs, obtained from culture after CMV antigen stimulation. This clonotype originated in a human donor in good health (CMV status not recorded). Some clones in this sample may be carry-over from other donors' samples. The CDR3: CASSLGGDRTDTQYF. The CDR3 nucleotides read TGCGCCAGCAGCTTGGGGGGGGACCGCACAGATACGCAGTATTTT. The variable domain in full, with the rest retrieved from reference TRBV5-1 and TRBJ2-3, is KAGVTQTPRYLIKTRGQQVTLSCSPISGHRSVSWYQQTPGQGLQFLFEYFSETQRNKGNFPGRFSGRQFSNSRSEMNVSTLELGDSALYLCASSLGGDRTDTQYFGPGTRLTVL.